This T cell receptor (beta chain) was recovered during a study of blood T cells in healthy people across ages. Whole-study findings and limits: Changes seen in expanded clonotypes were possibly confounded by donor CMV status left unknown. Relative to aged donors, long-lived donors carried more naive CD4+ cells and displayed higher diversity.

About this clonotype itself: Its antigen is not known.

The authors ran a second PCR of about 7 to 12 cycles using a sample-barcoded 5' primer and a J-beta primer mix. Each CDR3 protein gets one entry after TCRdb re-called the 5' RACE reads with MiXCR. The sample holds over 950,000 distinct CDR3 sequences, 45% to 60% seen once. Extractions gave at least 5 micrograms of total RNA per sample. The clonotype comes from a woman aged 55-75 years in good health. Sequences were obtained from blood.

The DNA of the CDR3 is TGTGCCATCAGTGAAGTAGACACAAAATCCTACGAGCAGTACTTC. Protein: CAISEVDTKSYEQYF. The chain carries TRBV10-3 and TRBJ2-7; D uncertain. The CDR3 length is 15 residues. Trimming pared 3 bases from V and 1 base from J, leaving 13 bases between. Germline loops: CDR1 ENHRY, CDR2 SYGVKD.